Listed here is a single T cell receptor (beta chain). TCRdb analysed the 5' RACE reads with MiXCR anew, one entry per CDR3 protein. The sample includes tens of thousands of distinct CDR3 sequences, roughly a fifth of them seen just once. The data were taken from a study of spatial heterogeneity in lung cancer. Time point specified: blood at routine non-recurrence follow-up after resection. CDR3 length: 12 residues. V lost 6 bases and J lost 4, with 10 bases in between. Germline CDR1 KGHSH, CDR2 LQKENI. The sequenced sample was PBMCs, obtained at follow-up. This chain connects TRBV18 to TRBJ2-7; D call uncertain. The receptor comes from a male donor with early-stage non-small cell lung cancer. As DNA, the CDR3 is TGTGCCAGCTCCCCAGTTGGGTACGAGCAGTACTTC. It yields the protein CASSPVGYEQYF.